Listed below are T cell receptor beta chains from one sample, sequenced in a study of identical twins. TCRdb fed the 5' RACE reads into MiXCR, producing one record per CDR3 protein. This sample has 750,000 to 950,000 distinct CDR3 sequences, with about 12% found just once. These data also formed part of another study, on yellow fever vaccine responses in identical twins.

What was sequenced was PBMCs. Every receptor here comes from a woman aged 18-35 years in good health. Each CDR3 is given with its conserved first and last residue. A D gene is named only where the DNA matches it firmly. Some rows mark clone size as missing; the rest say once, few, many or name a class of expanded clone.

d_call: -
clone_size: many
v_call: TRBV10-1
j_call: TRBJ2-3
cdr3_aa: CASSGDSTDTQYF
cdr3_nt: TGCGCCAGCAGTGGGGACTCCACAGATACGCAGTATTTT

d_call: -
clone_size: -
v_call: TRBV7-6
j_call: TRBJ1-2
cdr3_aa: CASSSGELDGYTF
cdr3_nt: TGTGCCAGCAGCTCCGGGGAATTGGATGGCTACACCTTC

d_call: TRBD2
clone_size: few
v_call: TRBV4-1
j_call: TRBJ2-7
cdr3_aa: CASSQDQLAGDEQYF
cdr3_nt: TGCGCCAGCAGCCAAGATCAACTAGCGGGAGACGAGCAGTACTTC

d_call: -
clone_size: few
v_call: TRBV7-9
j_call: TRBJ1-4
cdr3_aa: CASSLYQPTNEKLFF
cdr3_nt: TGTGCCAGCAGCTTATATCAGCCAACTAATGAAAAACTGTTTTTT

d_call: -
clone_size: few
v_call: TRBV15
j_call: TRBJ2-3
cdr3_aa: CATSTTVGTDTQYF
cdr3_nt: TGTGCCACCAGCACCACCGTGGGCACAGATACGCAGTATTTT

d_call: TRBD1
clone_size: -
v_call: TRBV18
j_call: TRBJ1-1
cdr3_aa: CASSPPGQGGNTEAFF
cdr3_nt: TGTGCCAGCTCACCTCCTGGACAGGGGGGAAACACTGAAGCTTTCTTT

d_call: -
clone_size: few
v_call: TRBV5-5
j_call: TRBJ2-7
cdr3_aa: CASSFNRGAVEQYF
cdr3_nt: TGTGCCAGCAGCTTCAACCGGGGGGCGGTGGAGCAGTACTTC

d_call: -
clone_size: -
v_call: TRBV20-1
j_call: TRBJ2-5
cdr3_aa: CSAVYGPASQTQYF
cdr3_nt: TGCAGTGCCGTATATGGACCGGCATCGCAGACCCAGTACTTC

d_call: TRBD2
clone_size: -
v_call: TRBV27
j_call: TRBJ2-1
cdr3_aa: CASSLSTLSGVWYEQFF
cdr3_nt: TGTGCCAGCAGTTTATCCACCCTTAGCGGGGTTTGGTATGAGCAGTTCTTC

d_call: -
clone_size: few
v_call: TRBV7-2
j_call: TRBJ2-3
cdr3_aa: CASSLVPGMDTDTQYF
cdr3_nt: TGTGCCAGCAGCTTAGTCCCGGGAATGGACACAGATACGCAGTATTTT

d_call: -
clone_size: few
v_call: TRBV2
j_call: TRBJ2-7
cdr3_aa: CASTDTGYEQYF
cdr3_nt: TGTGCCAGCACCGATACTGGCTACGAGCAGTACTTC

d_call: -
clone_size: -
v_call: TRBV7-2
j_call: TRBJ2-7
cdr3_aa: CASSPGDSTFSYEQYF
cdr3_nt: TGTGCCAGCAGCCCCGGTGATTCAACATTCTCCTACGAGCAGTACTTC

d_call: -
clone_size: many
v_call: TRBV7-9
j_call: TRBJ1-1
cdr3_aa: CASSRTGTGDTEAFF
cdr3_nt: TGTGCCAGCAGCCGTACAGGGACGGGGGACACTGAAGCTTTCTTT

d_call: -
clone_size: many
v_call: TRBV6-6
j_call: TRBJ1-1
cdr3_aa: CASNNPDSTEAFF
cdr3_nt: TGTGCCAGCAATAACCCGGATAGCACTGAAGCTTTCTTT

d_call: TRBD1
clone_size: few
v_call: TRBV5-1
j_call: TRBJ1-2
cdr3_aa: CASSLGDSRAYGYTF
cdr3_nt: TGCGCCAGCAGCTTGGGGGACAGCCGGGCATATGGCTACACCTTC

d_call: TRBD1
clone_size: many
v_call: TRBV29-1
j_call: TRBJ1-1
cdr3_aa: CSAPGQGFGNTEAFF
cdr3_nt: TGCAGCGCCCCGGGACAGGGGTTTGGGAACACTGAAGCTTTCTTT

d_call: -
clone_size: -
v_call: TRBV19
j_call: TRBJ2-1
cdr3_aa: CASSISQGRDEQFF
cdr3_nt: TGTGCCAGTAGTATAAGTCAGGGGAGAGATGAGCAGTTCTTC

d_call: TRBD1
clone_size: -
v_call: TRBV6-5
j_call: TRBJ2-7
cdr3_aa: CASSRPGQGIHEQYF
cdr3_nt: TGTGCCAGCAGTCGGCCGGGACAGGGTATACACGAGCAGTACTTC

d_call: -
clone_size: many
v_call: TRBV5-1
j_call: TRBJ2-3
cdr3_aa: CASSLAFSTDTQYF
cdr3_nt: TGCGCCAGCAGCTTGGCATTCAGCACAGATACGCAGTATTTT

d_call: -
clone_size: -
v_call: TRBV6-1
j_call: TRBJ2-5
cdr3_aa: CASSPSVSTWETQYF
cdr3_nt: TGTGCCAGCAGTCCCTCCGTGAGTACTTGGGAGACCCAGTACTTC

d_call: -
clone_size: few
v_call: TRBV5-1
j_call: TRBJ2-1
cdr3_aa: CASSLEGQSYNEQFF
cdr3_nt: TGCGCCAGCAGCTTGGAAGGACAGTCCTACAATGAGCAGTTCTTC

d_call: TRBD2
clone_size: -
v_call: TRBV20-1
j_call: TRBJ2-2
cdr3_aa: CSAGRSGSNTGELFF
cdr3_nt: TGCAGTGCCGGACGTAGCGGGAGTAACACCGGGGAGCTGTTTTTT

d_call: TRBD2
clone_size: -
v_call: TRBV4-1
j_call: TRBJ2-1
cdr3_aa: CASSQGKYSVAGGPENEQFF
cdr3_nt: TGCGCCAGCAGCCAAGGAAAGTATTCGGTGGCGGGGGGGCCCGAGAATGAGCAGTTCTTC

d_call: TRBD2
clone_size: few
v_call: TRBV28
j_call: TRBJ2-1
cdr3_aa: CASSLSPGRGEQFF
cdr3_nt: TGTGCCAGCAGTTTATCGCCAGGGAGGGGTGAGCAGTTCTTC

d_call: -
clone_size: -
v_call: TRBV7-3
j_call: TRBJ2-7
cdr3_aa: CASSSNMLARQYF
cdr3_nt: TGTGCCAGCAGCTCAAATATGCTAGCGCGGCAGTACTTC

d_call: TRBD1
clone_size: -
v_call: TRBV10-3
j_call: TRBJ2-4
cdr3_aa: CAISTGEKNIQYF
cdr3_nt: TGTGCCATCAGTACAGGGGAGAAGAACATTCAGTACTTC

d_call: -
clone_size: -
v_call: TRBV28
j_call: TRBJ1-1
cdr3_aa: CASSLLERGTEAFF
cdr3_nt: TGTGCCAGCAGTTTATTGGAGAGGGGCACTGAAGCTTTCTTT

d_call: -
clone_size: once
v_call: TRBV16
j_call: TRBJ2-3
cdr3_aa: CASSQTGLRTDTQYF
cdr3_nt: TGTGCCAGCAGCCAAACGGGACTGCGCACAGATACGCAGTATTTT

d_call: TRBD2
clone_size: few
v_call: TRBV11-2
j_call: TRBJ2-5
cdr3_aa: CASSASGGGETQYF
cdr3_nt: TGTGCCAGCAGCGCTAGCGGGGGGGGAGAGACCCAGTACTTC

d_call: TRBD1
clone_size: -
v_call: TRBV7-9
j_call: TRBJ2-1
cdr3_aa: CASSPGQGRVNEQFF
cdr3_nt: TGTGCCAGCAGCCCCGGACAGGGGAGAGTCAATGAGCAGTTCTTC

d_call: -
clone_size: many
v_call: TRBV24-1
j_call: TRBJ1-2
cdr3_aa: CATSEPGELSDGYTF
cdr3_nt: TGTGCCACCAGTGAGCCCGGGGAACTTAGCGATGGCTACACCTTC

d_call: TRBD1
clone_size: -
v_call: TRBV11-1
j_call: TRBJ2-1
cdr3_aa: CASSLEDRGRTGGPNNEQFF
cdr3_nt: TGTGCCAGCAGCTTAGAAGACAGGGGGAGAACAGGGGGCCCCAACAATGAGCAGTTCTTC

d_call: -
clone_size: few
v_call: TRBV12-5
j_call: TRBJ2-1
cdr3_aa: CASEPRLSHNEQFF
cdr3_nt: TGTGCTAGTGAGCCCAGGTTGAGCCACAATGAGCAGTTCTTC

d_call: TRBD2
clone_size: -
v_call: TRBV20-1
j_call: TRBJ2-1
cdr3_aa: CSAIPTSGLHEQFF
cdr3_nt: TGCAGTGCTATCCCGACTAGCGGGTTGCATGAGCAGTTCTTC

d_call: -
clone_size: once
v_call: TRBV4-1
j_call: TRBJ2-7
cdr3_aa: CASSQQSAPRYEQYF
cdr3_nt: TGCGCCAGCAGCCAACAATCTGCCCCACGCTACGAGCAGTACTTC

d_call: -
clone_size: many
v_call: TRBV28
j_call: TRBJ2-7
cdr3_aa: CASSRSSDSWSNEQYF
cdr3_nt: TGTGCCAGCAGTCGATCCTCTGACAGCTGGTCGAACGAGCAGTACTTC

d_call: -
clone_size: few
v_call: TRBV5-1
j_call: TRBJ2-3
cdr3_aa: CASSLGGRSTSTDTQYF
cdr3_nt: TGCGCCAGCAGCTTGGGGGGTCGATCCACTAGCACAGATACGCAGTATTTT

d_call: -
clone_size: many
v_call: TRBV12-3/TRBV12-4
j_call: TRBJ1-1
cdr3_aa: CASSPQVGNTEAFF
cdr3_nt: TGTGCCAGCAGTCCACAGGTTGGGAACACTGAAGCTTTCTTT

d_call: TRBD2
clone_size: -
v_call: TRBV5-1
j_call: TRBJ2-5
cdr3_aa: CASSSGTSGRVHQETQYF
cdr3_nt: TGCGCCAGCAGCTCCGGGACTAGCGGGAGGGTCCACCAAGAGACCCAGTACTTC

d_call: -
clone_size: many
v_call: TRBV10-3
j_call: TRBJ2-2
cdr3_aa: CAIRPGRDFGELFF
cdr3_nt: TGTGCCATCAGGCCCGGGAGAGACTTCGGGGAGCTGTTTTTT

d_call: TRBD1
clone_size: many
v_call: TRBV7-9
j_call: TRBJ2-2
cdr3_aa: CASRHTGGSGELFF
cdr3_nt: TGTGCCAGCAGACATACAGGGGGCAGCGGGGAGCTGTTTTTT

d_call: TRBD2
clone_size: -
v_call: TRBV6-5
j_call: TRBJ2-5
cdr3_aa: CASSYVSGGQETQYF
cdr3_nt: TGTGCCAGCAGTTACGTTTCGGGGGGGCAAGAGACCCAGTACTTC

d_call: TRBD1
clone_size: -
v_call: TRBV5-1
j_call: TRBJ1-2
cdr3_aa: CASSFPGQGRYGYTF
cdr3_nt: TGCGCCAGCAGCTTTCCGGGACAGGGGCGCTATGGCTACACCTTC

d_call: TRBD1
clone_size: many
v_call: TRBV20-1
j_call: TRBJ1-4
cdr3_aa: CSPWTGDEKLFF
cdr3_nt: TGCAGTCCCTGGACAGGGGATGAAAAACTGTTTTTT

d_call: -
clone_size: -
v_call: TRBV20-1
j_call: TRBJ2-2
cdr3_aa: CSGASPTGELFF
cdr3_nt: TGCAGTGGGGCTAGCCCCACCGGGGAGCTGTTTTTT

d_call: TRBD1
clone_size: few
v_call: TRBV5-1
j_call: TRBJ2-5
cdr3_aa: CASSFRNPVDRAYF
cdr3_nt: TGCGCCAGCAGCTTTAGGAATCCAGTGGACAGGGCGTACTTC

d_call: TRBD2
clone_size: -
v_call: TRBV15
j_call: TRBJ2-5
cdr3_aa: CATRRVREAPETQYF
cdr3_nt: TGTGCCACCAGGAGAGTGCGGGAGGCCCCAGAGACCCAGTACTTC

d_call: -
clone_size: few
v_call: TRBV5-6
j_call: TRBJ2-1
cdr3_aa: CASSPNRREQFF
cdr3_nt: TGTGCCAGCAGCCCAAATCGACGTGAGCAGTTCTTC

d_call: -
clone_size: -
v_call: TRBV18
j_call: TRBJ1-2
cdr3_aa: CASTIPGTSYTF
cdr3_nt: TGTGCCAGCACCATACCCGGGACGAGCTACACCTTC

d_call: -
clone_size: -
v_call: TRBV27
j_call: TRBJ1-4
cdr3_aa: CASSLSIPGEKLFF
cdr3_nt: TGTGCCAGCAGTTTATCGATACCGGGGGAAAAACTGTTTTTT

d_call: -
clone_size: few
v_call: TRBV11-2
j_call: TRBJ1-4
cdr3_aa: CASSTRTGFPNEKLFF
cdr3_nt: TGTGCCAGCAGCACTAGAACAGGGTTTCCTAATGAAAAACTGTTTTTT

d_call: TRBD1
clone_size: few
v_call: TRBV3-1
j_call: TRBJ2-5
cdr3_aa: CASSHLSGTGIVKETQYF
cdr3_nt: TGTGCCAGCAGCCACCTTTCCGGGACAGGGATTGTGAAGGAGACCCAGTACTTC

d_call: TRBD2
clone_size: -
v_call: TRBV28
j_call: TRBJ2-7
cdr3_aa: CASSYSGSSHEQYF
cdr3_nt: TGTGCCAGCAGCTACAGCGGGAGCTCCCACGAGCAGTACTTC

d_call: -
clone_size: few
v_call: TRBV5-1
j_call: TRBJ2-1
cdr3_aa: CASKPVINSYNEQFF
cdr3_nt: TGCGCCAGCAAACCAGTCATAAATTCCTACAATGAGCAGTTCTTC

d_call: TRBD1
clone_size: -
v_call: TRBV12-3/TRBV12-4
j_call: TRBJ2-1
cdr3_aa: CASSLPGQKYESSYNEQFF
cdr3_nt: TGTGCCAGCAGTTTGCCGGGACAGAAGTACGAAAGCTCCTACAATGAGCAGTTCTTC

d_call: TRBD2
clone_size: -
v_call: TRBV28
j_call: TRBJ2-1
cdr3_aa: CASSPASISGRAYNEQFF
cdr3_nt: TGTGCCAGCAGTCCTGCTTCGATTAGCGGGAGGGCCTACAATGAGCAGTTCTTC

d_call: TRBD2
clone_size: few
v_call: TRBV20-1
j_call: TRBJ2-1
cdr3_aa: CSARRRGGLNEQFF
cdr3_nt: TGCAGTGCTAGGAGGCGGGGGGGCCTCAATGAGCAGTTCTTC

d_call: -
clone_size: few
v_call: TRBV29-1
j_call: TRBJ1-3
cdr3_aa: CSVIQGYSGNTIYF
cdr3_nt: TGCAGCGTTATACAGGGCTACTCTGGAAACACCATATATTTT

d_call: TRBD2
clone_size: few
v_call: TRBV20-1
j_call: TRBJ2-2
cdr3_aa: CSAPRAGEVTGELFF
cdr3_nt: TGCAGTGCTCCCCGAGCGGGAGAGGTCACCGGGGAGCTGTTTTTT

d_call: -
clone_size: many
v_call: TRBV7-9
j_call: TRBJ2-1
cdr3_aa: CASSLEGTKYNEQFF
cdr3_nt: TGTGCCAGCAGCTTAGAGGGGACGAAATACAATGAGCAGTTCTTC